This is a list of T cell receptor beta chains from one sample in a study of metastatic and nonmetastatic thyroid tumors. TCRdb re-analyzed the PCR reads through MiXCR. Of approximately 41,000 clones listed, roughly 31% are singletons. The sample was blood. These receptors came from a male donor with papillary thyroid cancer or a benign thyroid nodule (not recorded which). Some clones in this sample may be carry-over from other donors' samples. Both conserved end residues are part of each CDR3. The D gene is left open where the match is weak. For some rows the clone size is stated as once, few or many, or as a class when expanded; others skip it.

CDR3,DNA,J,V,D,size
CASRLGTSGLGNTIYF,TGTGCCAGCAGACTCGGTACATCTGGACTGGGAAACACCATATATTTT,TRBJ1-3,TRBV6-1,-,few
CASQYRPSPYEQYF,TGTGCCAGCCAGTACAGGCCGTCTCCCTACGAGCAGTACTTC,TRBJ2-7,TRBV28,-,-
CASSLGDNEQFF,TGTGCCAGCAGCTTAGGTGACAATGAGCAGTTCTTC,TRBJ2-1,TRBV7-2,-,many
CASSQGTSVMRGQYF,TGTGCCAGCAGCCAAGGGACTAGCGTCATGCGGGGGCAGTACTTC,TRBJ2-7,TRBV3-1,TRBD2,many
CATIDTGRGYEKLFF,TGTGCCACCATTGACACCGGGAGAGGGTATGAAAAACTGTTTTTT,TRBJ1-4,TRBV24-1,-,-
CASSFSRYGYEQYF,TGTGCCAGCAGCTTTTCCAGGTACGGCTACGAGCAGTACTTC,TRBJ2-7,TRBV11-2,-,many
CASSPDNYGYTF,TGTGCCAGCAGTCCGGACAACTATGGATACACCTTC,TRBJ1-2,TRBV12-3/TRBV12-4,-,few
CASSLVGTGAYEQYF,TGTGCCAGCAGCTTGGTCGGGACAGGGGCCTACGAGCAGTACTTC,TRBJ2-7,TRBV13,TRBD1,many
CASSGTSTSSNQPQHF,TGTGCCAGCAGTGGAACATCCACCTCTAGCAATCAGCCCCAGCATTTT,TRBJ1-5,TRBV2,-,many
CASSFDGVESNEQFF,TGTGCCAGCAGCTTTGACGGGGTGGAGTCCAATGAGCAGTTCTTC,TRBJ2-1,TRBV11-1,-,few
CATDDTTPEYEQYF,TGTGCCACCGACGATACTACTCCGGAGTACGAGCAGTACTTC,TRBJ2-7,TRBV24-1,-,-
CSARGSSGVGDTQYF,TGCAGTGCTAGAGGGAGTAGCGGGGTGGGAGATACGCAGTATTTT,TRBJ2-3,TRBV20-1,TRBD2,many
CATSRTWDGPYERYF,TGTGCCACCAGTAGAACTTGGGACGGCCCATACGAGCGGTACTTC,TRBJ2-7,TRBV6-1,-,few
CSAMPSGNHQGTEAFF,TGCAGTGCTATGCCAAGTGGGAACCACCAAGGCACTGAAGCTTTCTTT,TRBJ1-1,TRBV20-1,-,-
CASSLGLAVSSYEQYF,TGTGCCAGCAGCTTAGGCCTAGCGGTGAGCTCCTACGAGCAGTACTTC,TRBJ2-7,TRBV7-8,TRBD2,-
CASSSTRQASSYNEQFF,TGTGCCAGCAGTTCCACACGACAGGCCAGCTCCTACAATGAGCAGTTCTTC,TRBJ2-1,TRBV28,-,-
CSASVTVGHEQYF,TGCAGTGCTAGTGTGACAGTCGGCCACGAGCAGTACTTC,TRBJ2-7,TRBV20-1,-,many
CASSITFGRVNEQFF,TGTGCCAGTAGTATCACTTTCGGGCGGGTTAATGAGCAGTTCTTC,TRBJ2-1,TRBV19,-,-
CSVEHRDRGWHTEAFF,TGCAGCGTTGAACACCGGGACAGGGGCTGGCACACTGAAGCTTTCTTT,TRBJ1-1,TRBV29-1,TRBD1,many
CSSSGLAGAHQTQYF,TGTTCCAGCAGTGGGCTAGCGGGGGCCCACCAGACCCAGTACTTC,TRBJ2-5,TRBV6-1,TRBD2,few
CASSRSMGDVSYNEQFF,TGTGCCAGCTCGCGGAGTATGGGGGATGTCTCCTACAATGAGCAGTTCTTC,TRBJ2-1,TRBV18,-,many
CASGRDRVNTDGFF,TGTGCCAGCGGGAGGGACAGAGTGAACACTGATGGTTTCTTT,TRBJ1-1,TRBV6-1,TRBD1,-
CASTTAYDPAEKLFF,TGTGCCAGCACCACCGCCTATGACCCGGCGGAAAAACTGTTTTTT,TRBJ1-4,TRBV7-9,-,many
CASSEWGNYGYTF,TGTGCCAGCAGTGAGTGGGGGAACTATGGCTACACCTTC,TRBJ1-2,TRBV6-1,-,medium-sized
CASRNRVGVLPEAFF,TGTGCCAGTAGGAACAGGGTAGGGGTATTGCCTGAAGCTTTCTTT,TRBJ1-1,TRBV19,-,many
CASSSGTGGSGSVCTDTQYF,TGTGCCAGCAGTTCCGGTACAGGGGGTAGCGGGAGTGTATGCACAGATACGCAGTATTTT,TRBJ2-3,TRBV28,-,-
CASSLRLANEQFF,TGTGCCAGCAGCCTGCGACTAGCCAATGAGCAGTTCTTC,TRBJ2-1,TRBV13,TRBD2,-
CASSQVAGATSTDTHHF,TGTGCCAGCAGCCAAGTAGCGGGAGCCACTAGCACAGATACGCATCATTTT,TRBJ2-3,TRBV14,TRBD2,few
CASSPDRVRSSGELFF,TGTGCCAGCAGCCCGGACAGGGTAAGATCGTCCGGGGAGCTGTTTTTT,TRBJ2-2,TRBV5-5,TRBD1,many
CASRYSGTSGGADTQYF,TGTGCCAGCAGATATAGCGGGACTAGCGGGGGGGCTGATACGCAGTATTTT,TRBJ2-3,TRBV6-5,TRBD2,-
CASSYDYYNEQFF,TGTGCCAGCAGTTACGACTACTACAATGAGCAGTTCTTC,TRBJ2-1,TRBV6-6,-,-
CASSSLPDPTSYEQYF,TGTGCCAGCAGCTCATTGCCGGACCCGACCTCCTACGAGCAGTACTTC,TRBJ2-7,TRBV5-6,-,-
CASSPGNTGELFF,TGTGCCAGCAGTCCAGGAAACACCGGGGAGCTGTTTTTT,TRBJ2-2,TRBV9,-,-
CSAEEGVPPLHF,TGCAGTGCTGAGGAGGGGGTCCCACCCCTCCACTTT,TRBJ1-6,TRBV20-1,-,many
CASSEFSLYEQYF,TGCGCCAGCAGTGAGTTTTCTTTATACGAGCAGTACTTC,TRBJ2-7,TRBV10-2,-,-
CASRTTGQTYEQYF,TGTGCCAGCAGGACGACAGGGCAGACCTACGAGCAGTACTTC,TRBJ2-7,TRBV6-1,TRBD1,-
CASVLRPGTASYEQYF,TGTGCCAGCGTCCTTCGACCGGGCACTGCCTCCTACGAGCAGTACTTC,TRBJ2-7,TRBV6-1,-,-
CAWSQTGAPYEQYF,TGTGCCTGGAGTCAGACAGGGGCCCCATACGAGCAGTACTTC,TRBJ2-7,TRBV30,TRBD1,few
CASGLGLGQNQPQHF,TGTGCTAGTGGTTTGGGTTTGGGACAGAATCAGCCCCAGCATTTT,TRBJ1-5,TRBV12-5,TRBD1,few
CASSYGQNNQPQHF,TGTGCCAGCAGCTACGGACAGAACAATCAGCCCCAGCATTTT,TRBJ1-5,TRBV9,-,-
CASSPGFTGSYEQYF,TGCGCCAGCAGCCCCGGATTCACAGGGTCCTACGAGCAGTACTTC,TRBJ2-7,TRBV5-1,-,once
CASSSGQGEGYTF,TGCGCCAGCAGCTCGGGACAGGGTGAGGGCTACACCTTC,TRBJ1-2,TRBV5-1,TRBD1,once
CASTEGGPTGELFF,TGTGCCAGCACGGAGGGAGGGCCTACCGGGGAGCTGTTTTTT,TRBJ2-2,TRBV12-3/TRBV12-4,TRBD2,-
CAASDNSGGNNEQFF,TGTGCCGCCAGTGATAACAGCGGCGGTAACAATGAGCAGTTCTTC,TRBJ2-1,TRBV24-1,-,few
CASSQSGTSGMKYF,TGTGCCAGCAGCCAGTCCGGGACTAGCGGGATGAAGTACTTC,TRBJ2-7,TRBV5-4,TRBD2,many
CASKLWNEQVF,TGTGCCAGCAAACTTTGGAATGAGCAGGTCTTC,TRBJ2-1,TRBV28,-,-
CSASTGTGDNEQFF,TGCAGTGCCAGTACCGGGACAGGCGACAATGAGCAGTTCTTC,TRBJ2-1,TRBV20-1,TRBD1,many
CSAPDGAYSTDTQYF,TGCAGTGCTCCAGACGGCGCTTATAGCACAGATACGCAGTATTTT,TRBJ2-3,TRBV20-1,-,-
CASREPGLAGGRETQYF,TGTGCCAGCAGGGAACCGGGACTAGCGGGGGGGCGGGAGACCCAGTACTTC,TRBJ2-5,TRBV28,TRBD2,many
CASSDSVDGDNEQFF,TGTGCCAGCAGTGACTCTGTAGACGGCGACAATGAGCAGTTCTTC,TRBJ2-1,TRBV6-4,-,many